Listed below are T cell receptor beta chains from one sample, sequenced in a study of cytomegalovirus exposure and HLA in healthy donors. Sequencing was performed with immunoSEQ multiplex PCR; in TCRdb, only in-frame clones are kept and a portion is missing. The table lists about 190,000 clones, under 85% of them singletons, with 1.6% in the top ten. Sequencing was carried out using PBMCs. The receptors were gathered from a woman aged 18-29 years in good health and CMV-seronegative. Each CDR3 is given with its conserved first and last residue. Fields, in order: V gene, CDR3 length, clone size, J gene, D gene, CDR3 DNA, CDR3 protein. A D gene is named only where the DNA matches it firmly. Some rows have no size entry. The others give once, few or many, or a class for an expanded clone.

v_gene: TRBV25-1
len: 17
abundance: NA
j_gene: TRBJ2-6
d_gene: NA
CDR3nt: TGTGCCAGCAGTCGGTCGGCACCTAGGTCTGGGGCCAACGTCCTGACTTTC
CDR3aa: CASSRSAPRSGANVLTF

v_gene: TRBV7-2
len: 14
abundance: NA
j_gene: TRBJ2-1
d_gene: NA
CDR3nt: TGTGCCAGCAGCTTAGACCTTCACGGCAATGAGCAGTTCTTC
CDR3aa: CASSLDLHGNEQFF

v_gene: TRBV19
len: 18
abundance: few
j_gene: TRBJ1-4
d_gene: TRBD1
CDR3nt: TGTGCCAGTAGTATCCCCGGGACAGGGGGCGCAACGGAGGAAAAACTGTTTTTT
CDR3aa: CASSIPGTGGATEEKLFF

v_gene: TRBV27
len: 13
abundance: NA
j_gene: TRBJ1-1
d_gene: NA
CDR3nt: TGTGCCAGCAGTTTATATAGCGACACTGAAGCCTTCTTT
CDR3aa: CASSLYSDTEAFF

v_gene: TRBV6-5
len: 15
abundance: NA
j_gene: TRBJ1-6
d_gene: NA
CDR3nt: TGTGCCAGCAGTTACGTTCGGACAGCGAATTCACCCCTCCACTTT
CDR3aa: CASSYVRTANSPLHF

v_gene: TRBV7-9
len: 14
abundance: NA
j_gene: TRBJ2-3
d_gene: NA
CDR3nt: TGTGCCAGCAGCTTAGTTAGCAGCCCAGATACGCAGTATTTT
CDR3aa: CASSLVSSPDTQYF

v_gene: TRBV7-2
len: 11
abundance: NA
j_gene: TRBJ1-2
d_gene: NA
CDR3nt: TGTGCCAGCAGCGGCAGGGTTGGCTACACCTTC
CDR3aa: CASSGRVGYTF

v_gene: TRBV5-1
len: 18
abundance: NA
j_gene: TRBJ2-3
d_gene: TRBD2
CDR3nt: TGCGCCAGCAGCTTGTTGGTGGTGACTAGCGGGGATACAGATACGCAGTATTTT
CDR3aa: CASSLLVVTSGDTDTQYF

v_gene: TRBV6-5
len: 15
abundance: NA
j_gene: TRBJ2-3
d_gene: TRBD2
CDR3nt: TGTGCCAGCAGGATGACTAGCGCCCTCACAGATACGCAGTATTTT
CDR3aa: CASRMTSALTDTQYF

v_gene: TRBV18
len: 15
abundance: once
j_gene: TRBJ2-6
d_gene: NA
CDR3nt: TGTGCCAGCTCACCGGAGGCGACTGGGGCCAACGTCCTGACTTTC
CDR3aa: CASSPEATGANVLTF

v_gene: TRBV7-9
len: 13
abundance: NA
j_gene: TRBJ1-1
d_gene: NA
CDR3nt: TGTGCCAGCAGCTTAGGAGGGAAGTTTTGGGCTTTCTTT
CDR3aa: CASSLGGKFWAFF

v_gene: TRBV4-2
len: 16
abundance: NA
j_gene: TRBJ1-2
d_gene: NA
CDR3nt: TGTGCCAGCAGCCAAGAGTCGACGGGTTCTAACTATGGCTACACCTTC
CDR3aa: CASSQESTGSNYGYTF

v_gene: TRBV7-8
len: 14
abundance: NA
j_gene: TRBJ1-1
d_gene: NA
CDR3nt: TGTGCCAGCAGCTTAGATACGGGAAGTGCTGAAGCTTTCTTT
CDR3aa: CASSLDTGSAEAFF

v_gene: TRBV5-4
len: 17
abundance: NA
j_gene: TRBJ1-3
d_gene: TRBD1
CDR3nt: TGTGCCAGCAGCCCCGACAGGGGCCCCAGCTCTGGAAACACCATATATTTT
CDR3aa: CASSPDRGPSSGNTIYF

v_gene: TRBV7-2
len: 15
abundance: NA
j_gene: TRBJ2-2
d_gene: TRBD2
CDR3nt: TGTGCCAGCAGCCTACTAGCGGGGGAGCCCGGGGAGCTGTTTTTT
CDR3aa: CASSLLAGEPGELFF

v_gene: TRBV20-1
len: 11
abundance: NA
j_gene: TRBJ1-1
d_gene: NA
CDR3nt: TGCAGTGCCCATTGGGGGGCTGAAGCTTTCTTT
CDR3aa: CSAHWGAEAFF

v_gene: TRBV28
len: 12
abundance: NA
j_gene: TRBJ1-1
d_gene: NA
CDR3nt: TGTGCCAGCAGCCTACAGGAAACTGAAGCTTTCTTT
CDR3aa: CASSLQETEAFF

v_gene: TRBV6-6
len: 16
abundance: NA
j_gene: TRBJ2-1
d_gene: TRBD2
CDR3nt: TGTGCCAGCAGTTACCCTAGGAGCGGGAGTTACAATGAGCAGTTCTTC
CDR3aa: CASSYPRSGSYNEQFF

v_gene: TRBV6-1
len: 16
abundance: NA
j_gene: TRBJ1-5
d_gene: NA
CDR3nt: TGTGCCAGCAGTGAAGTGGGGACATTCCACAATCAGCCCCAGCATTTT
CDR3aa: CASSEVGTFHNQPQHF

v_gene: TRBV7-9
len: 15
abundance: NA
j_gene: TRBJ2-1
d_gene: TRBD2
CDR3nt: TGTGCCAGCAGCTTAGCGGGAGGGCCCTACAATGAGCAGTTCTTC
CDR3aa: CASSLAGGPYNEQFF

v_gene: TRBV5-1
len: 16
abundance: few
j_gene: TRBJ2-1
d_gene: NA
CDR3nt: TGCGCCAGCAGCTTGGCCGGCGGGAACGTCTACAATGAGCAGTTCTTC
CDR3aa: CASSLAGGNVYNEQFF

v_gene: TRBV2
len: 15
abundance: NA
j_gene: TRBJ2-2
d_gene: NA
CDR3nt: TGTGCCAGCAGTGAATGGCAGGGAAACACCGGGGAGCTGTTTTTT
CDR3aa: CASSEWQGNTGELFF

v_gene: TRBV18
len: 13
abundance: once
j_gene: TRBJ1-5
d_gene: TRBD1
CDR3nt: TGTGCCACCCCTAGGGACAGGGATATCCCCCAGCATTTT
CDR3aa: CATPRDRDIPQHF

v_gene: TRBV28
len: 16
abundance: NA
j_gene: TRBJ1-2
d_gene: NA
CDR3nt: TGTGCCAGCAGTGCTATCACAGGTTCAGGGAACTATGGCTACACCTTC
CDR3aa: CASSAITGSGNYGYTF

v_gene: TRBV9
len: 16
abundance: NA
j_gene: TRBJ1-1
d_gene: NA
CDR3nt: TGTGCCAGCAGCGTAGGAAACCACGGGGTTATTGCTGAAGCTTTCTTT
CDR3aa: CASSVGNHGVIAEAFF

v_gene: TRBV7-3
len: 15
abundance: NA
j_gene: TRBJ2-5
d_gene: TRBD2
CDR3nt: TGTGCCAGCAGCTTAAATTCTAGCGGGAGAAAGACCCAGTACTTC
CDR3aa: CASSLNSSGRKTQYF

v_gene: TRBV5-1
len: 13
abundance: once
j_gene: TRBJ1-2
d_gene: TRBD1
CDR3nt: TGCGCCAGCAGCTTGGGACAGGGAGACGGCTACACCTTC
CDR3aa: CASSLGQGDGYTF

v_gene: TRBV25-1
len: 16
abundance: NA
j_gene: TRBJ1-6
d_gene: NA
CDR3nt: TGTGCCAGCAGTGAAAGGGGGAGCTCCTATAATTCACCCCTCCACTTT
CDR3aa: CASSERGSSYNSPLHF

v_gene: TRBV27
len: 14
abundance: NA
j_gene: TRBJ1-1
d_gene: NA
CDR3nt: TGTGCCAGCAGTTCATGGGAAAGCGGCACTGAAGCTTTCTTT
CDR3aa: CASSSWESGTEAFF

v_gene: TRBV4-1
len: 16
abundance: NA
j_gene: TRBJ1-4
d_gene: TRBD1
CDR3nt: TGCGCCAGCAGCCTTTCTCGGACAGGGTTAGAGGAAAAACTGTTTTTT
CDR3aa: CASSLSRTGLEEKLFF

v_gene: TRBV6-6
len: 10
abundance: NA
j_gene: TRBJ1-2
d_gene: NA
CDR3nt: TGTGCCAGCTTATTAGATGGCTACACCTTC
CDR3aa: CASLLDGYTF

v_gene: TRBV30
len: 14
abundance: NA
j_gene: TRBJ1-5
d_gene: TRBD1
CDR3nt: TGTGCCTGGAGTGGGGACAGTAGCAATCAGCCCCAGCATTTT
CDR3aa: CAWSGDSSNQPQHF

v_gene: TRBV13
len: 15
abundance: once
j_gene: TRBJ1-6
d_gene: TRBD1
CDR3nt: TGTGCCAGCAGCCACCTAGGACAGGGGAATTCACCCCTCCACTTT
CDR3aa: CASSHLGQGNSPLHF

v_gene: TRBV5-8
len: 15
abundance: NA
j_gene: TRBJ2-5
d_gene: NA
CDR3nt: TGTGCCAGCAGCTTGGGTACTAGCAGGCAAGAGACCCAGTACTTC
CDR3aa: CASSLGTSRQETQYF

v_gene: TRBV5-8
len: 13
abundance: NA
j_gene: TRBJ2-1
d_gene: NA
CDR3nt: TGTGCCAGCACCCTCAGACTGTACAATGAGCAGTTCTTC
CDR3aa: CASTLRLYNEQFF

v_gene: TRBV18
len: 14
abundance: NA
j_gene: TRBJ2-5
d_gene: NA
CDR3nt: TGTGCCAGCTCACCCGGGGAGTACCAAGAGACCCAGTACTTC
CDR3aa: CASSPGEYQETQYF

v_gene: TRBV4-1
len: 15
abundance: NA
j_gene: TRBJ1-5
d_gene: TRBD1
CDR3nt: TGCGCCAGCAGCCAGATAGACAGGGGCGGTCAGCCCCAGCATTTT
CDR3aa: CASSQIDRGGQPQHF

v_gene: TRBV27
len: 14
abundance: NA
j_gene: TRBJ2-1
d_gene: NA
CDR3nt: TGTGCCAGCCGCCCCGCGGGGGCTGGTCAGGGGCAGTTCTTC
CDR3aa: CASRPAGAGQGQFF

v_gene: TRBV5-6
len: 14
abundance: NA
j_gene: TRBJ2-3
d_gene: TRBD2
CDR3nt: TGTGCCAGCAGCTTGCTAGCGGGGGTGGATACGCAGTATTTT
CDR3aa: CASSLLAGVDTQYF

v_gene: TRBV11-2
len: 18
abundance: NA
j_gene: TRBJ2-3
d_gene: TRBD2
CDR3nt: TGTGCCAGCAGCCCCCCTAGGGCAGCGGGGCGCATCACAGATACGCAGTATTTT
CDR3aa: CASSPPRAAGRITDTQYF

v_gene: TRBV5-1
len: 17
abundance: NA
j_gene: TRBJ1-1
d_gene: TRBD1
CDR3nt: TGCGCCAGCAGCTTGGACCCTACGACAGGGCGGACCACTGAAGCTTTCTTT
CDR3aa: CASSLDPTTGRTTEAFF

v_gene: TRBV19
len: 13
abundance: once
j_gene: TRBJ1-2
d_gene: NA
CDR3nt: TGTGCCAGTAGTATAGGGGTCGGGAATGGCTACACCTTC
CDR3aa: CASSIGVGNGYTF

v_gene: TRBV5-1
len: 18
abundance: NA
j_gene: TRBJ2-1
d_gene: TRBD2
CDR3nt: TGCGCCAGCAGCTCGAGGCCTGGGGGGACTAGCGGTTACAATGAGCAGTTCTTC
CDR3aa: CASSSRPGGTSGYNEQFF

v_gene: TRBV20-1
len: 10
abundance: NA
j_gene: TRBJ1-1
d_gene: NA
CDR3nt: TGCAGTGCCAAGAGGGCTGAAGCTTTCTTT
CDR3aa: CSAKRAEAFF

v_gene: TRBV2
len: 15
abundance: NA
j_gene: TRBJ2-5
d_gene: TRBD1
CDR3nt: TGTGCCAGCAGCCGAAGTCAGGGGGCGCTTATAGAGCAGTACTTC
CDR3aa: CASSRSQGALIEQYF

v_gene: TRBV19
len: 14
abundance: NA
j_gene: TRBJ2-5
d_gene: TRBD1
CDR3nt: TGTGCCAGTAGTGTCGGACAGGGGCGGGAGACCCAGTACTTC
CDR3aa: CASSVGQGRETQYF

v_gene: TRBV5-4
len: 15
abundance: few
j_gene: TRBJ1-2
d_gene: NA
CDR3nt: TGTGCCAGCAGCTTGGTTAGCAGAATTAACTATGGCTACACCTTC
CDR3aa: CASSLVSRINYGYTF

v_gene: TRBV28
len: 12
abundance: once
j_gene: TRBJ1-6
d_gene: NA
CDR3nt: TGTGCCAGCAGTCCAATCGGTTCACCCCTCCACTTT
CDR3aa: CASSPIGSPLHF

v_gene: TRBV7-9
len: 14
abundance: NA
j_gene: TRBJ1-5
d_gene: NA
CDR3nt: TGTTCCAGCAGCCTGTATCCTAGCAATCAGCCCCAGCATTTT
CDR3aa: CSSSLYPSNQPQHF

v_gene: TRBV5-1
len: 17
abundance: NA
j_gene: TRBJ2-3
d_gene: NA
CDR3nt: TGCGCCAGCAGCCCGGCGGGCATCGGGGTTAGCACAGATACGCAGTATTTT
CDR3aa: CASSPAGIGVSTDTQYF

v_gene: TRBV27
len: 14
abundance: NA
j_gene: TRBJ2-7
d_gene: TRBD1
CDR3nt: TGTGCCAGCAAAAAGGGGGCAAGCTCCTACGAGCAGTACTTC
CDR3aa: CASKKGASSYEQYF

v_gene: TRBV27
len: 16
abundance: NA
j_gene: TRBJ2-6
d_gene: NA
CDR3nt: TGTGCCAGCAGTCCCAGGGGCGGGGGTGGGGCCAACGTCCTGACTTTC
CDR3aa: CASSPRGGGGANVLTF

v_gene: TRBV30
len: 15
abundance: few
j_gene: TRBJ2-7
d_gene: NA
CDR3nt: TGTGCCTGGAGTGTATTTTCCCCGGGCTCGGGGGAGCAGTACTTC
CDR3aa: CAWSVFSPGSGEQYF

v_gene: TRBV7-6
len: 18
abundance: NA
j_gene: TRBJ2-1
d_gene: TRBD2
CDR3nt: TGTGCCAGCAGCTGGGGACTAGCGGGGGGGTTCAGTTACAATGAGCAGTTCTTC
CDR3aa: CASSWGLAGGFSYNEQFF

v_gene: TRBV27
len: 11
abundance: NA
j_gene: TRBJ2-7
d_gene: NA
CDR3nt: TGTGCCAGCGGGGGGTCCTACGAGCAGTACTTC
CDR3aa: CASGGSYEQYF